Each of the 15 T cell receptor beta chains below was sequenced from the same sample in a study of blood T cell repertoires in COVID-19. The table came from immunoSEQ multiplex PCR; TCRdb's copy has only in-frame clones and leaves some out. The sample yields a few hundred thousand clones, 70% to 90% seen once. What was sequenced was peripheral blood. These receptors all come from a woman aged 40 to 55 with acute or convalescent COVID-19.

CDR3 nucleotide sequence: TGTGCCAGCAGCTCCTCGGCGGGGTACAATGAGCAGTTCTTC. This codes for CASSSSAGYNEQFF. J is TRBJ2-1 and V is TRBV7-2; D may be TRBD2 (6 bases). Germline V lookup: CDR1 SGHTA, CDR2 FQGNSA. The CDR3 is 14 amino acids. Trimming cost V 4 bases and J 4 bases, with 11 bases left between them.

This chain joins TRBV18 and TRBJ2-7; 10 bases fit TRBD1. Germline values: CDR1 KGHSH, CDR2 LQKENI. With V trimmed by 4 bases and J by 6 bases, 3 bases remained unmatched. This CDR3 is built from 13 residues. CDR3 bases: TGTGCCAGCTCACAGCGGACAGGGGGCGAGCAGTACGTC. Translated, it gives CASSQRTGGEQYV.

This clone showed up just once. The chain has TRBV19 and TRBJ1-1; D is possibly TRBD1 (5 bases). This CDR3 spans 16 amino acids. V was shortened by 3 bases and J by 0 bases, with 14 bases between the two germline ends. Germline V gene sequence: CDR1 LNHDA, CDR2 SQIVND (reference sequence). This CDR3 is CASSMGRPGLNTEAFF. The CDR3 DNA follows: TGTGCCAGTAGTATGGGGCGGCCAGGGTTGAACACTGAAGCTTTCTTT.

The rearrangement links TRBV5-4 to TRBJ2-1; no clear D gene. V shed 2 bases and J shed 5 bases, with 2 bases lying between them. The CDR3 length is 11 residues. CDR1 and CDR2 from the germline V gene are SGHNT and YYREEE (reference sequence). CDR3 nucleotides: TGTGCCAGCAGCTTTAACAATGAGCAGTTCTTC. This sequence encodes CASSFNNEQFF.

J is TRBJ2-7 and V is TRBV20-1; 14 bases align to TRBD2. Trimming at V came to 3 bases and at J to 2 bases, leaving 3 bases not matched to a gene. Germline CDR1 is DFQATT and CDR2 is SNEGSKA (reference sequence). The CDR3 consists of 15 residues. This CDR3 reads CSASPGLAGAYEQYV. Written as DNA, the CDR3 is TGCAGTGCTAGTCCGGGACTAGCGGGGGCCTACGAGCAGTACGTC.

V gene TRBV11-3 combines with J gene TRBJ1-2; perhaps TRBD1 as D (6 bases). V dropped 1 base and J dropped 5 bases, with 8 bases sitting between them. The CDR3 runs to 13 residues. In germline, CDR1 is SGHNT, CDR2 YENEEA. The CDR3 spells CASSLATGYGYTF. The CDR3 DNA follows: TGTGCCAGCAGCTTAGCGACAGGTTATGGCTACACCTTC.

The chain links TRBV6-5 to TRBJ1-6; D not certain. Germline CDR1 MNHEY, CDR2 SVGAGI. With 0 bases removed from V and 1 base from J, the gap between germline ends came to 7 bases. This CDR3 is 16 amino acids long. Here the CDR3 reads CASSYSPRSYNSPLHF. CDR3 coding DNA: TGTGCCAGCAGTTACTCGCCCAGGTCCTATAATTCACCCCTCCACTTT.

The chain employs TRBV18 and TRBJ1-3; D ambiguous. This CDR3 contains 13 residues. V gave up 3 bases and J gave up 8 bases, with 11 bases separating them. CDR1 and CDR2 (germline): KGHSH, LQKENI. The CDR3 reads CASSPNSKDTIYF. CDR3 bases: TGTGCCAGCTCACCGAACAGTAAGGACACCATATATTTT.

This clone was observed a handful of times. Other DNA variants within this sample encode the same CDR3. The chain couples TRBV2 to TRBJ1-2; D gene ambiguous. The CDR3 totals 12 residues. The V end was cut by 4 bases, the J end by 4 bases, with 7 bases between. CDR1 is SNHLY and CDR2 is FYNNEI in the germline V gene. CDR3 amino acids: CASSGQSYGYTF. The CDR3 coding sequence is TGTGCCAGCAGTGGGCAGTCCTATGGCTACACCTTC. Full variable domain (remainder filled in from reference TRBV2 and TRBJ1-2): EPEVTQTPSHQVTQMGQEVILRCVPISNHLYFYWYRQILGQKVEFLVSFYNNEISEKSEIFDDQFSVERPDGSNFTLKIRSTKLEDSAMYFCASSGQSYGYTFGSGTRLTVV.

The V call is TRBV5-1, the J call TRBJ1-2; TRBD1 matches 11 bases. Germline V gene sequence: CDR1 SGHRS, CDR2 YFSETQ. With V trimmed by 4 bases and J by 3 bases, 8 bases remained unmatched. The CDR3 totals 16 residues. CDR3 bases: TGCGCCAGCAGCACCGGGACAGGGGGACCCCACTATGGCTACACCTTC. Amino acid sequence: CASSTGTGGPHYGYTF.

The chain has TRBV7-9 and TRBJ1-2, with 9 bases fitting TRBD1. The CDR3 covers 15 residues. V gave up 4 bases and J gave up 8 bases; unmatched junction bases: 11. Germline values: CDR1 SEHNR, CDR2 FQNEAQ (reference sequence). The CDR3 reads CASSSWDRDFWGYTF. DNA of the CDR3: TGTGCCAGCAGCTCATGGGACAGGGACTTCTGGGGCTACACCTTC.

The gene calls are TRBV29-1 and TRBJ1-2; D not resolved. Germline CDR1 and CDR2: SQVTM and ANQGSEA. V was trimmed by 4 bases and J by 0 bases, leaving 12 bases between them. The CDR3 sequence is 14 residues long. CDR3 bases: TGCAGCGTTGGTAAGGCGGATACTAACTATGGCTACACCTTC. Its protein product is CSVGKADTNYGYTF.

The chain couples TRBV7-6 to TRBJ1-6; D is uncertain. The CDR3 contains 17 residues. Germline CDR1 and CDR2: SGHVS and FNYEAQ. V was clipped by 1 base and J by 0 bases, with 10 bases between them. For the CDR3, the DNA is TGTGCCAGCAGCTTAGGGCCGCTTGTCTCCTATAATTCACCCCTCCACTTT. This translates into CASSLGPLVSYNSPLHF.

This clone has just one count. The CDR3 DNA follows: TGTGCCAGCAGCTTAGCCTCTCCCCGGGGTTCACCCCTCCACTTT. It specifies CASSLASPRGSPLHF. The chain carries TRBV7-2 and TRBJ1-6; no clear D. CDR3 length: 15 amino acids. Germline CDR1 and CDR2: SGHTA and FQGNSA. The ends were cut back, 0 bases at V and 9 bases at J, with 12 bases in the middle.

The chain links TRBV7-2 to TRBJ1-1; tentative D call: TRBD1 (5 bases). V was trimmed by 4 bases and J by 3 bases, leaving 18 bases between them. CDR3 length: 16 amino acids. Germline V CDR1 and CDR2: SGHTA, FQGNSA. CDR3 protein: CASSSNLRVLDTEAFF. The CDR3 DNA reads as TGTGCCAGCAGCTCCAACCTCAGGGTCCTGGACACTGAAGCTTTCTTT.